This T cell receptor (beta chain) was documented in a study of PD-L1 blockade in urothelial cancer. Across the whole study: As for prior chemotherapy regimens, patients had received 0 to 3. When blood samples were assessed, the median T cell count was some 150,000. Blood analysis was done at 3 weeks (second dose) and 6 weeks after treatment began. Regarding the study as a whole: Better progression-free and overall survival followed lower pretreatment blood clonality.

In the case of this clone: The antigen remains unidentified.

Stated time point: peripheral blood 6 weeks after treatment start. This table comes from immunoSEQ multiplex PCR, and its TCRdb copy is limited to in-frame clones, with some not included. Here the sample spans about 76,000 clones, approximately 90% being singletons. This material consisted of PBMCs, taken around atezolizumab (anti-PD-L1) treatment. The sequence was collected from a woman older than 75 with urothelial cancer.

CDR3 nucleotide sequence: TGCGCCAGCAGCTCGACTAGCGGGAGGGTCACCGGGGAGCTGTTTTTT. Encoded protein: CASSSTSGRVTGELFF. The chain joins TRBV5-1 to TRBJ2-2, with 14 bases identical to TRBD2. This CDR3 has 16 residues. The trim removed 3 bases at V and 4 bases at J, leaving 2 bases unmatched. Germline loops: CDR1 SGHRS, CDR2 YFSETQ.